This TCR beta chain was observed in a study of CD8+ T cells in alopecia areata. Across the whole study: A regimen of oral tofacitinib, 5 to 10 mg twice daily, was given to treated patients. Scoring of severity for treated patients was based on percentage of affected scalp area.

The study, taken as a whole, reports: Clonality in lesional scalp, especially alopecia totalis/universalis, exceeded that of normal scalp.

CDR3 length: 15 residues. Germline CDR1 and CDR2: MGHRA and YSYEKL. The J segment lost 8 bases and the V segment lost 0 bases, leaving 7 bases of the junction unmatched. Treatment here: oral pan-JAK inhibitor, 5-10 mg twice daily. TCR sequencing used cDNA made by reverse transcription of extracted RNA. Measured with immunoSEQ multiplex PCR; TCRdb has only the in-frame clones, and not every one. Altogether 200,000 or so clones are present, roughly 64% being singletons, with the ten largest covering about 5.1%. Details on this clone: Its antigen is still unknown.

This clonotype was sampled from a human donor with alopecia areata. This rearrangement joins TRBV4-1 to TRBJ2-7, with 10 bases fitting TRBD1. This specimen was CD4+ T cells sorted from blood, taken at week 24, from a patient treated with tofacitinib. CDR3 sequence (DNA): TGCGCCAGCAGCCAAGATGGGACAGGGGAGGTTCAGCAGTACTTC. It encodes CASSQDGTGEVQQYF.